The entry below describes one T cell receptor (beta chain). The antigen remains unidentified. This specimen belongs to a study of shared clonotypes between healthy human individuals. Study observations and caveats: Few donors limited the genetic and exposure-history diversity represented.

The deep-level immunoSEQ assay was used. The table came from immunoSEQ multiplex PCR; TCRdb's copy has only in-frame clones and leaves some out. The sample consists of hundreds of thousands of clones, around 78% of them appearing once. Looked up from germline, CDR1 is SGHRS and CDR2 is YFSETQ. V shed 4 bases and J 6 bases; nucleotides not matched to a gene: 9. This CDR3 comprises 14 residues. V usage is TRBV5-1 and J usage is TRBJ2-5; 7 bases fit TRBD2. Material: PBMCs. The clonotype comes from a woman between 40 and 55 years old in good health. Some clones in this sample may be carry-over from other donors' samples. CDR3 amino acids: CASSPSGPQQTQYF. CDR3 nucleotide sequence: TGCGCCAGCAGCCCTAGCGGACCACAGCAGACCCAGTACTTC.